This entry lists 5 T cell receptor beta chains sequenced from one sample in a study of cytomegalovirus exposure and HLA in healthy donors. The PCR used 60 Vbeta and 13 Jbeta primers. Here immunoSEQ multiplex PCR was the method, and the copy in TCRdb shows in-frame clones only, minus some. The sample yields fewer than 200,000 clones, around 80% seen once. Sequenced input: PBMCs. These receptors came from a man in his forties in good health and CMV-seronegative.

This clone was found once. The chain joins TRBV10-1 to TRBJ2-3; 12 nucleotides align to TRBD2. V was pared by 4 bases and J by 6 bases, with 2 bases of the junction left unmatched. The germline V gene has CDR1 WNHNN and CDR2 SYGVQD (reference sequence). The CDR3 covers 14 residues. The CDR3 loop reads CASSGGTSGDTQYF. The CDR3 DNA reads TGCGCCAGCAGTGGGGGGACTAGCGGGGATACGCAGTATTTT.

This chain joins TRBV21-1 and TRBJ2-3; the table gives TRBD1 as D, unverified against the DNA. TRBV21-1 is labeled a pseudogene. There are 11 residues in the CDR3. In DNA, the CDR3 is TGTGCCAGCCGCCAGACAGATACGCAGTATTTT. Protein sequence: CASRQTDTQYF.

The sample holds a few counts of this clone. The V call is TRBV27, the J call TRBJ1-1; a weak D match, TRBD1 (5 bases). In germline, CDR1 is MNHEY, CDR2 SMNVEV (reference sequence). The CDR3 totals 15 residues. Between the trimmed V and J ends, which lost 2 bases and 0 bases, there was a span of 10 bases. The DNA of the CDR3 is TGTGCCAGCAGTTTACGGGGGAGGATGAACACTGAAGCTTTCTTT. This translates into CASSLRGRMNTEAFF.

This chain uses TRBV5-1 with TRBJ1-2, with no clear D. The ends were cut back, 4 bases at V and 9 bases at J, with 13 bases in the middle. The CDR3 is 12 amino acids. Germline values: CDR1 SGHRS, CDR2 YFSETQ. This CDR3 reads CASSEGLWSYTF. CDR3 coding DNA: TGCGCCAGCAGCGAGGGTTTATGGAGCTACACCTTC. Complete variable domain (other parts from reference TRBV5-1 and TRBJ1-2): KAGVTQTPRYLIKTRGQQVTLSCSPISGHRSVSWYQQTPGQGLQFLFEYFSETQRNKGNFPGRFSGRQFSNSRSEMNVSTLELGDSALYLCASSEGLWSYTFGSGTRLTVV.

The V gene is TRBV7-9, the J gene TRBJ1-2; D is uncertain. CDR1 and CDR2 from the germline V gene are SEHNR and FQNEAQ (reference sequence). The CDR3 has 12 residues. Trimming took off 1 base at V and 8 bases at J, with 8 bases between the two ends. CDR3 DNA sequence: TGTGCCAGCAGCTTAGGGCCCTCAGGCTACACCTTC. It is translated as CASSLGPSGYTF.